These 7 T cell receptor beta chains share one sample of origin, sequenced in a study of regulatory T cells in long-lasting Graves disease. Specified time point: persistent/refractory GD, antithyroid drugs over 5 years with positive TRAb. PBMC RNA served as the TCR library source. Sequencing libraries for TCR beta were prepared with iRepertoire HTBI primers and Arm-PCR of CDR3 regions. A single record per CDR3 protein comes from TCRdb applying MiXCR to the multiplex PCR reads. The repertoire consists of 600,000 to 850,000 distinct CDR3 sequences, with around 30% occurring once and the leading ten covering about two fifths. This specimen consisted of peripheral blood mononuclear cells (PBMCs), obtained when the disease was refractory, from a patient treated with antithyroid drugs. These receptor sequences come from a female donor with Graves disease.

This clonotype was counted a few times. The CDR3 is CASSYDSSTDTQYF. The CDR3 DNA reads as TGTGCCAGCAGTTACGATTCCAGCACAGATACGCAGTATTTT. The V and J genes are TRBV6-9 and TRBJ2-3; D ambiguous. Germline V gives CDR1 MNHGY, CDR2 SVAAGI. The CDR3 is 14 amino acids. V gave up 3 bases and J gave up 0 bases, with 7 bases separating them.

This clonotype was recorded many times. Here the CDR3 DNA reads TGTGCCAGCAGTTTATCCCCCTTACAGGGCGGGGAGGGCTACACCTTC. Translation: CASSLSPLQGGEGYTF. The chain employs TRBV28 and TRBJ1-2, with D possibly matching TRBD1 (6 bases). The V end lost 1 base, the J end lost 8 bases, and 20 bases lay between the germline ends. This CDR3 contains 16 residues. Germline CDR1 is MDHEN and CDR2 is SYDVKM.

V usage is TRBV6-5 and J usage is TRBJ2-4, with a possible D match to TRBD1 (6 bases). Trimming removed 0 bases at V and 8 bases at J, with 17 bases between. The CDR3 extends over 16 amino acids. Germline CDR1 and CDR2: MNHEY and SVGAGI. In DNA, the CDR3 is TGTGCCAGCAGTTACTCAGGGGCAGGGAAGGGGGACATTCAGTACTTC. It yields the protein CASSYSGAGKGDIQYF.

This clonotype was observed a few times. The genes are TRBV11-2 and TRBJ2-7; TRBD2 agrees at 10 bases. This CDR3 contains 15 residues. The V and J ends lost 6 bases and 6 bases, in that order; junction bases with no gene match: 11. CDR1 and CDR2 (germline): SGHAT, FQNNGV. The CDR3, as DNA: TGTGCCAGCAGAAAGATCAGCGGGAGGGCCTTCGAGCAGTACTTC. Residues: CASRKISGRAFEQYF. Using reference TRBV11-2 and TRBJ2-7 for the parts outside the CDR3, the full variable domain is EAGVAQSPRYKIIEKRQSVAFWCNPISGHATLYWYQQILGQGPKLLIQFQNNGVVDDSQLPKDRFSAERLKGVDSTLKIQPAKLEDSAVYLCASRKISGRAFEQYFGPGTRLTVT.

This clonotype was seen only a few times. The chain's CDR3 is CASSLVAGGEGTEAFF. The CDR3 DNA reads TGTGCCAGCAGCTTAGTGGCAGGGGGTGAGGGCACTGAAGCTTTCTTT. V is TRBV7-2 and J is TRBJ1-1; 7 nucleotides line up with TRBD1. Germline trimming cut 1 base from V and 4 bases from J; bases unmatched to any gene: 9. The V gene's germline CDR1 is SGHTA and CDR2 FQGNSA. The CDR3 is 16 residues long.

This rearrangement joins TRBV12-3 or TRBV12-4 to TRBJ2-3; D gene uncertain. Deletions cut 3 bases from V and 0 bases from J, with 10 bases between. The CDR3 extends over 15 amino acids. CDR3 amino acids: CASSFGSPSTDTQYF. DNA for the CDR3: TGTGCCAGCAGTTTCGGGTCACCTAGCACAGATACGCAGTATTTT.

This clonotype occurred a few times. The chain links TRBV6-1 to TRBJ1-6, with D perhaps TRBD1 (5 bases). Germline lookup yields CDR1 MNHNS and CDR2 SASEGT. This CDR3 spans 16 amino acids. V was pared by 4 bases and J by 9 bases, with 19 bases between. CDR3 in amino acids: CASSGGITVNGSPLHF. In DNA, the CDR3 is TGTGCCAGCAGTGGGGGGATCACGGTGAATGGTTCACCCCTCCACTTT.